The rows below give T cell receptor beta chains drawn from one sample of a study of metastatic and nonmetastatic thyroid tumors. TCRdb re-analyzed the PCR reads through MiXCR. Among more than 90,000 clones listed, about 13% were seen once. The specimen was blood. The receptors originated from a female donor with papillary thyroid cancer or a benign thyroid nodule (not recorded which). Some clones in this sample may be carry-over from other donors' samples. Each CDR3 is given without its conserved first and last residue. Clone size is shown for a subset of rows, as once, few, many or a class of expanded clone.

abundance | j_gene | v_gene | CDR3aa
many | TRBJ2-3 | TRBV6-1 | ASSIGATDTQY
- | TRBJ2-7 | TRBV18 | ASSPPGDYEQY
many | TRBJ2-7 | TRBV6-1 | ASLGGDEQY
- | TRBJ1-5 | TRBV18 | ASSPQAGTGTDGPQH
many | TRBJ1-1 | TRBV10-3 | AIQMGGSTEAF
many | TRBJ2-1 | TRBV29-1 | SVPRGALYNEQF
many | TRBJ2-7 | TRBV28 | ASTLAGTAYEQY
- | TRBJ1-2 | TRBV4-1 | ASSQDDRARNYGYT
many | TRBJ2-1 | TRBV5-1 | ASSSGLAGGGRYNEQF
many | TRBJ1-2 | TRBV7-8 | ASSLGGQTPNYGYT
many | TRBJ2-7 | TRBV20-1 | SALAGGDSYEQY
many | TRBJ1-2 | TRBV11-2 | ASSLDPLGQKV
many | TRBJ2-2 | TRBV12-3/TRBV12-4 | ASSRVAGGPGELF
few | TRBJ2-7 | TRBV24-1 | ATSRGRSSYEQY
many | TRBJ2-7 | TRBV28 | ASSLKWQGGGRGVAEQY
many | TRBJ2-7 | TRBV20-1 | SARLGYEQY
- | TRBJ2-1 | TRBV7-2 | ASSLEAPYNEQF
many | TRBJ1-1 | TRBV19 | ASTPLTFVTEAF
many | TRBJ2-7 | TRBV5-6 | ASSLGGQEFYEQY
many | TRBJ1-2 | TRBV4-3 | ASSQDRLTGSHGYT
many | TRBJ1-1 | TRBV7-2 | ASSFPGWGAQGAF
many | TRBJ2-7 | TRBV11-2 | ASSDAGNSGSYEQY
many | TRBJ1-5 | TRBV6-4 | ASSRENGQPQH
- | TRBJ2-7 | TRBV20-1 | SARLAGGSYEQY
many | TRBJ2-1 | TRBV20-1 | SASPPGSRGNEQF
few | TRBJ1-2 | TRBV10-3 | AISDIKGAGGYT
- | TRBJ2-2 | TRBV28 | ASRPWVHTYTGELF
many | TRBJ1-6 | TRBV25-1 | ASHRGTGGSPLH
many | TRBJ1-4 | TRBV5-6 | ASSINLQDNREKLF
many | TRBJ2-7 | TRBV7-2 | ASSRFYEQY
- | TRBJ2-1 | TRBV7-7 | ASSLGQETYNEQF
many | TRBJ1-3 | TRBV6-1 | ASARGADGNTIY
- | TRBJ2-2 | TRBV6-5 | ASSYSSPGELF
many | TRBJ2-1 | TRBV20-1 | SANFHGTGYNEQF
- | TRBJ2-7 | TRBV27 | ASSPIAGDSNPYNEQY
many | TRBJ2-3 | TRBV4-3 | ASSQERGLYTDTQY
many | TRBJ2-7 | TRBV20-1 | SARNLLGGYEQY
many | TRBJ1-1 | TRBV20-1 | SASTVLSQEAF
many | TRBJ1-4 | TRBV5-1 | ASSYGPRQGASEKLF
many | TRBJ1-5 | TRBV6-1 | ASSDGGNQPQH
many | TRBJ2-1 | TRBV20-1 | SAREGTSGNNEQF
many | TRBJ2-1 | TRBV7-2 | ASSLAGGGFNEQF
many | TRBJ2-1 | TRBV14 | ASSRLAGKGGNEQF
- | TRBJ2-1 | TRBV5-6 | ASNKDRGLRNEQF
few | TRBJ2-4 | TRBV6-6 | ASSYRGPVNIQY
- | TRBJ2-1 | TRBV6-1 | ASRRLPLNSDEQF
many | TRBJ2-2 | TRBV11-1 | ASRGQENTGELF
- | TRBJ2-6 | TRBV27 | ASSLQGSLSGANVLT
many | TRBJ2-5 | TRBV15 | ATSRWDNQETQY
- | TRBJ2-5 | TRBV14 | ASSQKPGVAETQY
few | TRBJ1-5 | TRBV27 | ASSTLGQGIGSNKPQH
many | TRBJ1-5 | TRBV28 | ASSFKHQPQH
many | TRBJ2-1 | TRBV6-1 | ASNHFSGRAVNEQF
many | TRBJ2-1 | TRBV5-1 | ASSLGLAATWGNEQF